This TCR beta chain was obtained from a study of T cells generated in artificial thymic organoids (TCRdb year 2017). Regarding the research as a whole: The TCR alpha and beta CDR3 repertoires of CD8 single positive T cells derived from in vitro artificial thymic organoids were compared with those of thymic and peripheral blood naive CD8 T cells. The displayed repertoire sequencing data were described as being representative of three independent experiments. Study-wide conclusions, independent of this receptor: CD8 single positive T cells derived from organoids showed physiological TCR clonotype diversity comparable to the diversity seen in thymic and blood naive CD8 T cells.

Comment on this clonotype: Its target antigen remains unknown. This may come from a read error, since a much larger clone is one base off.

From cysteine to phenylalanine, the CDR3 is 17 amino acids long. Only CDR3 DNA is held: 51 bases, read in frame from base 1. Via the germline V gene, CDR1 is KGHDR and CDR2 SFDVKD. Separate semi-nested PCR amplifications were run for the TCRalpha and TCRbeta libraries, using Advantage 2 and reverse primers located in the TRAC or TRBC constant regions. First-strand cDNA synthesis used between roughly 3 and 550 ng of total RNA. TCR cDNA libraries were made by 5'-RACE with the SMARTer PCR cDNA Synthesis kit, using a poly-dT primer for first-strand synthesis. Each semi-nested reverse primer in the constant region carried a 5-nucleotide sample-specific barcode, and the resulting products were cleaned up with the Zymo DNA Clean and Concentrator-5 kit. Pools of up to ten barcoded samples were ligated to Illumina adaptors and sequenced on an Illumina MiSeq as 2 x 150 bp paired-end reads. The authors' analysis ran thus. Demultiplexed reads were aligned using BLAT against a custom library containing all human TRAV, TRAJ, TRBV, TRBD and TRBJ combinations from IMGT. The best BLAT hits were picked using pslCDnaFilter (-maxAligns=1, -ignoreIntrons), and custom Perl scripts were used to calculate clonotype frequencies. TCRdb cleaned the public reads at Q25 with fastp, built clones with MiXCR and kept in-frame beta chains. All rows with the same CDR3 protein become a single entry with the most common DNA and genes. The V and J calls follow TCRdb's processing rather than the paper's. The sample table records some 5,900 distinct CDR3 sequences; more than 25% of these occur just once. The leading ten clones occupy about 2.4% of the sample.

Healthy adult donors provided the non-mobilized peripheral blood. Primary CD8+ T cells were enriched by magnetic beads using the Miltenyi CD8+ T cell Isolation Kit. Prior to RNA extraction, naive CD8 T cells from blood were isolated by FACS sorting as CD3+TCRalphabeta+CD8+CD45RO-CCR7+ cells. For each sample, the RNeasy Micro kit was used to purify total RNA from about 40,000 to 200,000 sorted cells, and RNA quality was checked on an Agilent RNA 6000 Nano chip. Sequencing was done on a sample of naive CD8+ T cells from blood. The cell subset or site label, as the study defines it: CD3+TCRalphabeta+CD8SP T cells; for blood, CD45RO-CCR7+ naive CD8+ T cells. The TCR was taken from a human donor who gave cord blood stem cells for thymic organoid culture, a cardiac surgery patient who gave postnatal thymus, or a blood donor (not recorded which). The chain is encoded by TRBV24-1 joined to TRBJ2-7; the D call could be TRBD1 or TRBD2, with each sharing 5 bases. The CDR3 reads as follows: CATSDLEGPDMRNEQHF. The DNA is TGTGCCACCAGTGATTTGGAGGGGCCGGACATGAGGAACGAGCAGCACTTC.